This TCR beta chain was retrieved from a study of T cell responses to AZD1222 COVID-19 vaccine. CDR1 is SNHLY, CDR2 FYNNEI, per germline. CDR3 length equals 14 residues. After removal of 5 bases from V and 5 bases from J, the junction contained 7 bases not matched to a gene. Generated by immunoSEQ multiplex PCR, the TCRdb table keeps only in-frame clones and is missing some. The sample has over 150,000 clones; around 88% are singletons. The source of this sequence is an adult who received the AZD1222 COVID-19 vaccine. Sample: peripheral blood, taken 28 days after the second AZD1222 dose. The rearrangement links TRBV2 to TRBJ2-3; 7 nucleotides line up with TRBD1. The CDR3 nucleotides are TGTGCCAGCAGTATGGGACAGACCATAGATACGCAGTATTTT. Translation: CASSMGQTIDTQYF.